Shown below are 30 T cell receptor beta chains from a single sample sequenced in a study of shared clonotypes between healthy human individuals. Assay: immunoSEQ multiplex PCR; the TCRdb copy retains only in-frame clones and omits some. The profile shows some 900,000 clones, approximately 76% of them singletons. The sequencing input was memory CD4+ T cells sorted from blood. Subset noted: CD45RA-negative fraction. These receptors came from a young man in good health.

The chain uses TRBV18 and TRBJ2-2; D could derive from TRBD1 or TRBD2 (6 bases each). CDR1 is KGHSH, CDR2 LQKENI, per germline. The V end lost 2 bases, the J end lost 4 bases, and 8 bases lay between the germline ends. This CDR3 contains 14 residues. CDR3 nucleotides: TGTGCCAGCTCACCATCGGGGGCCACCGGGGAGCTGTTTTTT. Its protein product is CASSPSGATGELFF.

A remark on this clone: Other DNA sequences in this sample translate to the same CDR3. The CDR3 sequence: CAWSVLAGTDTQYF. Written as DNA, the CDR3 is TGTGCCTGGAGTGTACTAGCGGGCACAGATACGCAGTATTTT. The J gene is TRBJ2-3, the V gene TRBV30; 8 positions match TRBD2. CDR3 length: 14 amino acids. V dropped 0 bases and J dropped 1; count of bases not matched to a gene: 0. Germline V gene lookup returns CDR1 GTSNPN and CDR2 SVGIG (reference sequence).

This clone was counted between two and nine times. CDR3 in amino acids: CASSESGFYGYTF. DNA for the CDR3: TGTGCCAGCAGTGAATCAGGATTCTATGGCTACACCTTC. J is TRBJ1-2 and V is TRBV2; D remains unclear. Trimming removed 2 bases at V and 4 bases at J, with 8 bases between. CDR3 length: 13 residues. CDR1 SNHLY and CDR2 FYNNEI come from the germline V gene.

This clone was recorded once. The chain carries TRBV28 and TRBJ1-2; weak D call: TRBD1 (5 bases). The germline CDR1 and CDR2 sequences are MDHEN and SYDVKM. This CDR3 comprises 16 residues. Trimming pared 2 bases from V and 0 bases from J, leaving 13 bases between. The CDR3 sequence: CASSLRSGTANYGYTF. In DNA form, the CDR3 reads TGTGCCAGCAGTTTACGGTCCGGGACTGCTAACTATGGCTACACCTTC.

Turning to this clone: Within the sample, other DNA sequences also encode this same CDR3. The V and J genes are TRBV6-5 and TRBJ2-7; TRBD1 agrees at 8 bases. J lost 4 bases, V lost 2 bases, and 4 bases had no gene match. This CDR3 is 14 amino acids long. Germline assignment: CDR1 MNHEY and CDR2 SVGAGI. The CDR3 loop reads CASSYGQGAYEQYF. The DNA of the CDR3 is TGTGCCAGCAGTTACGGGCAGGGGGCGTACGAGCAGTACTTC.

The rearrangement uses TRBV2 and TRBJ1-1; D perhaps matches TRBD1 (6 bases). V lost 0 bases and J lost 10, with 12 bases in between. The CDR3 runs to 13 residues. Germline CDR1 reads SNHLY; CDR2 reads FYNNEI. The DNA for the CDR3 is TGTGCCAGCAGTGAAGCTAATGGGGGGCGAGCTTTCTTT. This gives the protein CASSEANGGRAFF.

This CDR3 reads CASSVQGQVYGYTF. CDR3 in DNA: TGTGCCAGTAGCGTTCAGGGCCAAGTCTATGGCTACACCTTC. V and J are TRBV19 and TRBJ1-2; perhaps TRBD1 as D (5 bases). Per germline, CDR1 LNHDA and CDR2 SQIVND (reference sequence). V gave up 6 bases and J gave up 4 bases, with 15 bases separating them. CDR3 length equals 14 residues.

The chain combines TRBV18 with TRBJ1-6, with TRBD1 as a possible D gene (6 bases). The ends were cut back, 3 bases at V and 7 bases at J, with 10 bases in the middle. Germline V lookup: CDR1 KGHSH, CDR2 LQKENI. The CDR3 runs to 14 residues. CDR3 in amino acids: CASSPGARNSPLHF. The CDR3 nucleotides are TGTGCCAGCTCACCGGGGGCTCGGAATTCACCCCTCCACTTT.

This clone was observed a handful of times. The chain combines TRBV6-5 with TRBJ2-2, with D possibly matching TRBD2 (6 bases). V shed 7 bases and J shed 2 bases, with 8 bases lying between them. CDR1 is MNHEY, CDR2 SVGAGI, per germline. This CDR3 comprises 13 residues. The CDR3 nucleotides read TGTGCCAGCACCGGGACTAACACCGGGGAGCTGTTTTTT. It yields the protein CASTGTNTGELFF.

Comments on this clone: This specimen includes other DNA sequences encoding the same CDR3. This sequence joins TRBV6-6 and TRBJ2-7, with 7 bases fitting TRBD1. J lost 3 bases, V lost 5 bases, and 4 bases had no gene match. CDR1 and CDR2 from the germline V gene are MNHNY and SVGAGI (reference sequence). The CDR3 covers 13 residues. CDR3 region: CASSPGQFYEQYF. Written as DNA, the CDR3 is TGTGCCAGCAGTCCGGGACAGTTCTACGAGCAGTACTTC.

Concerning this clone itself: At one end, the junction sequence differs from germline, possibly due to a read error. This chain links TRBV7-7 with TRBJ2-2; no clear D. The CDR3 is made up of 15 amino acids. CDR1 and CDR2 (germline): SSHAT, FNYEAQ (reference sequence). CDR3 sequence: CASSPPASAGGELFF. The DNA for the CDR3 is TGTGCTAGCAGCCCACCGGCGAGCGCAGGCGGGGAGCTGTTTTTT.

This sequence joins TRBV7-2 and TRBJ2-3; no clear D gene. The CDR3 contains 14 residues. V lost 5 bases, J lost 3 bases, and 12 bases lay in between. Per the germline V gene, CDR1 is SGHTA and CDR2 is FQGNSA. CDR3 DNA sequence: TGTGCCAGCAGCCTTAATCCCGTTACAGATACGCAGTATTTT. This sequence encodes CASSLNPVTDTQYF.

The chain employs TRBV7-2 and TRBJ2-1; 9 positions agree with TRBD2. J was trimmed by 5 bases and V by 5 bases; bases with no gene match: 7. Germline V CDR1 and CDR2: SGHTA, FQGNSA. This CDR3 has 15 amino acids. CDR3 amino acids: CASSLSGRSDNEQFF. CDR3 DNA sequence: TGTGCCAGCAGCCTCAGCGGGAGGTCAGACAATGAGCAGTTCTTC.

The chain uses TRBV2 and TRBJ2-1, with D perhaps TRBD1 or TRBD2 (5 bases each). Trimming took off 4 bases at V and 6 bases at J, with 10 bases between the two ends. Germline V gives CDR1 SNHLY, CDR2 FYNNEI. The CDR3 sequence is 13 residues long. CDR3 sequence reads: CASSGAGSNEQFF. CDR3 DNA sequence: TGTGCCAGCAGTGGGGCAGGGAGCAATGAGCAGTTCTTC.

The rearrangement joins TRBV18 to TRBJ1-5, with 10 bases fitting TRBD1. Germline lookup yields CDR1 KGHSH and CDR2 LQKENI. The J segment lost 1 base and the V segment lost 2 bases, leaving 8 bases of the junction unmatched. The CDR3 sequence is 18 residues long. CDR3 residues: CASSPWGDRGQSNQPQHF. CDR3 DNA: TGTGCCAGCTCACCATGGGGCGACAGGGGGCAAAGCAATCAGCCCCAGCATTTT. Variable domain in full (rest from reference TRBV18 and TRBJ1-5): NAGVMQNPRHLVRRRGQEARLRCSPMKGHSHVYWYRQLPEEGLKFMVYLQKENIIDESGMPKERFSAEFPKEGPSILRIQQVVRGDSAAYFCASSPWGDRGQSNQPQHFGDGTRLSIL.

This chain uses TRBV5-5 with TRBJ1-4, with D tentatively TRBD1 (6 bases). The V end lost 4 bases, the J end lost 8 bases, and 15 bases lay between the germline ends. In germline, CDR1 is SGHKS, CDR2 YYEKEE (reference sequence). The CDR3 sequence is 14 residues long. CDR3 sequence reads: CASSTGWAEEKLFF. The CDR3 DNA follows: TGTGCCAGCAGCACAGGGTGGGCGGAAGAAAAACTGTTTTTT.

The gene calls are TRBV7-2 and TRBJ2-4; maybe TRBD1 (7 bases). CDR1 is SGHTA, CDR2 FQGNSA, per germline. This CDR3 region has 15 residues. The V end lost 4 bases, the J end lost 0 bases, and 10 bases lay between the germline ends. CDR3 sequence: CASSSQGGAKNIQYF. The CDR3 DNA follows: TGTGCCAGCAGCTCCCAGGGGGGAGCCAAAAACATTCAGTACTTC. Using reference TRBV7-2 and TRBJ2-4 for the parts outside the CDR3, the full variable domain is GAGVSQSPSNKVTEKGKDVELRCDPISGHTALYWYRQSLGQGLEFLIYFQGNSAPDKSGLPSDRFSAERTGGSVSTLTIQRTQQEDSAVYLCASSSQGGAKNIQYFGAGTRLSVL.

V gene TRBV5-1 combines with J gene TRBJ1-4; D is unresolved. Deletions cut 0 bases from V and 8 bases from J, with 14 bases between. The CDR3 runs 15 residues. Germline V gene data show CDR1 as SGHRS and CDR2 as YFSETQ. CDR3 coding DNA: TGCGCCAGCAGCTTGGCCGGAGGGTCCGAGGAAAAACTGTTTTTT. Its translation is CASSLAGGSEEKLFF.

The CDR3 loop is CASTGASRSDTQYF. CDR3 bases: TGTGCCAGCACGGGGGCTAGCAGGTCAGATACGCAGTATTTT. The chain recombines TRBV9 with TRBJ2-3; D tentatively reads TRBD1 or TRBD2 (6 bases each). Trimming shortened V by 6 bases and J by 4 bases, and 15 bases separated the two germline ends. Germline V gene data show CDR1 as SGDLS and CDR2 as YYNGEE. The CDR3 totals 14 residues.

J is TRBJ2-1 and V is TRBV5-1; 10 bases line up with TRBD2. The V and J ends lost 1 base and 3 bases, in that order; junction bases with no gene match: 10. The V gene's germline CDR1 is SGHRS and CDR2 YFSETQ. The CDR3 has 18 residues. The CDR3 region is CASSLWASGTSDYNEQFF. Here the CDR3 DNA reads TGCGCCAGCAGCTTGTGGGCCTCCGGGACTAGCGACTACAATGAGCAGTTCTTC.

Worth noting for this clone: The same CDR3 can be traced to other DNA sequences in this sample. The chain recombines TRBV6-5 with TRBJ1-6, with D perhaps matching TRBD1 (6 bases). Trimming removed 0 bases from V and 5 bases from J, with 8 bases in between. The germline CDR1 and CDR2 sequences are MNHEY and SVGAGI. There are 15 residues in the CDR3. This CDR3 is CASSYSRGDNSPLHF. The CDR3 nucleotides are TGTGCCAGCAGTTACTCGAGGGGGGATAATTCACCCCTCCACTTT.

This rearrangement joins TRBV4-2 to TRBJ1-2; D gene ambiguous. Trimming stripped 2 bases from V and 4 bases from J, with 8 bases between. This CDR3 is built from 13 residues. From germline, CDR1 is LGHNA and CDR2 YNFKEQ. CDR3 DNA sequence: TGTGCCAGCAGCCAAATCGTGGGCTATGGCTACACCTTC. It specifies CASSQIVGYGYTF.

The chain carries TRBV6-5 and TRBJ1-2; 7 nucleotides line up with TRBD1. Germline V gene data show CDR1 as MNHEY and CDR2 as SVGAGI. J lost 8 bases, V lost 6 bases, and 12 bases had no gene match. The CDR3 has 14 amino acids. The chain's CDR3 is CASRPGGYGSGYTF. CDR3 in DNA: TGTGCCAGCAGACCAGGGGGGTATGGTTCGGGCTACACCTTC.

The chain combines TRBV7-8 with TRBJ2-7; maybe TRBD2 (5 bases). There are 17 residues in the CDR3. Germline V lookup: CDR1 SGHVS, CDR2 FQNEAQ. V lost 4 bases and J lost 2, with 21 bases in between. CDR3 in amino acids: CASSYKWTADFPYEQYF. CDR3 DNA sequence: TGTGCCAGCAGCTACAAATGGACTGCTGATTTCCCCTACGAGCAGTACTTC.

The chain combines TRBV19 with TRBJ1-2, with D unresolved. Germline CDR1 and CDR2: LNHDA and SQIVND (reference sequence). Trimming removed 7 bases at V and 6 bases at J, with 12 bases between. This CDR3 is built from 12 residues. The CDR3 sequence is CASIGQKDGYTF. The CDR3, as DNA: TGTGCCAGTATTGGCCAGAAGGATGGCTACACCTTC.

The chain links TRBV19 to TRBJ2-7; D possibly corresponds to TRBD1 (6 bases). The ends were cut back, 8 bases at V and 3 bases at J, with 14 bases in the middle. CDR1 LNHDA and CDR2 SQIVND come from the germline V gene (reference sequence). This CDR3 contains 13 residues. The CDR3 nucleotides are TGTGCCAGTGCAAGGACAGCAAACTACGAGCAGTACTTC. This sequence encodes CASARTANYEQYF.

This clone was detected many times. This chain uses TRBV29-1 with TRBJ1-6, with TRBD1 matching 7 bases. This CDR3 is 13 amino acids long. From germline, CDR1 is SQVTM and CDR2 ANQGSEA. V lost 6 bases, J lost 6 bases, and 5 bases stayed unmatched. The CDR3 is CSVRDSFNSPLHF. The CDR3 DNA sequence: TGCAGCGTGAGGGACAGTTTTAATTCACCCCTCCACTTT. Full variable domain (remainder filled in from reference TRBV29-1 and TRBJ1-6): SAVISQKPSRDICQRGTSLTIQCQVDSQVTMMFWYRQQPGQSLTLIATANQGSEATYESGFVIDKFPISRPNLTFSTLTVSNMSPEDSSIYLCSVRDSFNSPLHFGNGTRLTVT.

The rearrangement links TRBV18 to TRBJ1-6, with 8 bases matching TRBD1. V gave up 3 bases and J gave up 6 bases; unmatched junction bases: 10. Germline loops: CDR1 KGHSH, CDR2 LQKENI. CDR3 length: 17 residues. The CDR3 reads CASSPRTRGQSNSPLHF. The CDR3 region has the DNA TGTGCCAGCTCACCCCGAACCAGGGGGCAGAGTAATTCACCCCTCCACTTT.

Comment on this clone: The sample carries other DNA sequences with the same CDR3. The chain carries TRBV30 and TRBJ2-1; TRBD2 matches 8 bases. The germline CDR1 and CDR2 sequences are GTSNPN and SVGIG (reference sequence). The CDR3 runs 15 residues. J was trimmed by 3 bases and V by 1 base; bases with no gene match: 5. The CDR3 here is CAWSGGLGFYNEQFF. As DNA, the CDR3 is TGTGCCTGGAGTGGGGGACTAGGGTTCTACAATGAGCAGTTCTTC.

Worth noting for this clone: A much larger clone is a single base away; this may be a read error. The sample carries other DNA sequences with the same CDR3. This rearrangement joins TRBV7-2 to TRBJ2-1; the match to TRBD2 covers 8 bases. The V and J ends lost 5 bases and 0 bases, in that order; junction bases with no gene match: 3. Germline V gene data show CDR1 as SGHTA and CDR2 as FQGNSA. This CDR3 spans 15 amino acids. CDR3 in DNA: TGTGCCAGCAGCCAGAGCGGGAGCTCCTACAATGAGCAGTTCTTC. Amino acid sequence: CASSQSGSSYNEQFF.